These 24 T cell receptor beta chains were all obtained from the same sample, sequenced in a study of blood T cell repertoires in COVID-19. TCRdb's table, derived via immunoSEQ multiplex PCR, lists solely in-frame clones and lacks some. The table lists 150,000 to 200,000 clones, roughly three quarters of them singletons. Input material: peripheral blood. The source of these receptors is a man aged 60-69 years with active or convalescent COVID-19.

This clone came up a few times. The DNA for the CDR3 is TGTGCCAGCAGCTTATTACAGGAAAATTCCTACGAGCAGTACTTC. This translates into CASSLLQENSYEQYF. V is TRBV7-9 and J is TRBJ2-7, with TRBD1 as a possible D gene (5 bases). Germline V gives CDR1 SEHNR, CDR2 FQNEAQ (reference sequence). The V gene lost 2 bases and the J gene lost 1 base, with 12 bases spanning the gap. This CDR3 is 15 amino acids long.

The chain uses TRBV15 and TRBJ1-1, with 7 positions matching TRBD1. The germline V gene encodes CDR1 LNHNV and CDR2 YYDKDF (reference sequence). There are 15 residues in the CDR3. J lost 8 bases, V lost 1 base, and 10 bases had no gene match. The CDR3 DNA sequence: TGTGCCACCAGCAGAGGCGGGACAGTCTATGGGGAAGCTTTCTTT. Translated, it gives CATSRGGTVYGEAFF.

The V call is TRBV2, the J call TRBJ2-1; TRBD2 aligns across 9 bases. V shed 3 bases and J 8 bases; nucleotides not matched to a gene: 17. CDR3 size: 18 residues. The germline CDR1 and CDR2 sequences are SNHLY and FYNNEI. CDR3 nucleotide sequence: TGTGCCAGCAGTGACTTGAGACTAGCGGACCTTCTAGTCGATGAGCAGTTCTTC. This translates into CASSDLRLADLLVDEQFF.

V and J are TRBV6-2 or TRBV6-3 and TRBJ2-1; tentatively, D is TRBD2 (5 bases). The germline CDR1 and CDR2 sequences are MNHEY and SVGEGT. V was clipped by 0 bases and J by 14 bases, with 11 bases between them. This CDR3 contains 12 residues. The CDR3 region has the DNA TGTGCCAGCAGTTACTCGAGACGGGGTGAGTTCTTC. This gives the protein CASSYSRRGEFF.

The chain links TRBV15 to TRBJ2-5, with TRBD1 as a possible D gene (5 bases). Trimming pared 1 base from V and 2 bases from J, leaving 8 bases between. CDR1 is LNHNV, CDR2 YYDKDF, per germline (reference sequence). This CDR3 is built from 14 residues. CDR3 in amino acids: CATSRGGSQETQYF. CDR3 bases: TGTGCCACCAGCAGAGGGGGCAGTCAAGAGACCCAGTACTTC. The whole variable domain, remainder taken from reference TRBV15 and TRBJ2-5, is DAMVIQNPRYQVTQFGKPVTLSCSQTLNHNVMYWYQQKSSQAPKLLFHYYDKDFNNEADTPDNFQSRRPNTSFCFLDIRSPGLGDTAMYLCATSRGGSQETQYFGPGTRLLVL.

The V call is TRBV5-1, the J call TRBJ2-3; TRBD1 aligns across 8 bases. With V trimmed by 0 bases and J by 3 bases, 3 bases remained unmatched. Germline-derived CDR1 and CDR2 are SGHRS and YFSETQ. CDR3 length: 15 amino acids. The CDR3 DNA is TGCGCCAGCAGCTTGGGGACAGGGCTTACAGATACGCAGTATTTT. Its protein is CASSLGTGLTDTQYF.

In DNA form, the CDR3 reads TGTGCCAGCAGCGGCCCCTCAGCGGGAGGGCAAGAGACCCAGTACTTC. Translation gives CASSGPSAGGQETQYF. This chain joins TRBV9 and TRBJ2-5; 10 bases are shared with TRBD2. With V trimmed by 3 bases and J by 2 bases, 7 bases remained unmatched. There are 16 residues in the CDR3. The germline CDR1 and CDR2 sequences are SGDLS and YYNGEE.

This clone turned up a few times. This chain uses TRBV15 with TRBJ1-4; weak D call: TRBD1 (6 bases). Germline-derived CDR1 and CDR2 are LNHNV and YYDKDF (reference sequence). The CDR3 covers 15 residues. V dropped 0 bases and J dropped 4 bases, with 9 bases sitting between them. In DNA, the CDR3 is TGTGCCACCAGCAGAGATCCACAGGGTAATGAAAAACTGTTTTTT. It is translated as CATSRDPQGNEKLFF. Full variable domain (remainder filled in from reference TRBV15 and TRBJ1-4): DAMVIQNPRYQVTQFGKPVTLSCSQTLNHNVMYWYQQKSSQAPKLLFHYYDKDFNNEADTPDNFQSRRPNTSFCFLDIRSPGLGDTAMYLCATSRDPQGNEKLFFGSGTQLSVL.

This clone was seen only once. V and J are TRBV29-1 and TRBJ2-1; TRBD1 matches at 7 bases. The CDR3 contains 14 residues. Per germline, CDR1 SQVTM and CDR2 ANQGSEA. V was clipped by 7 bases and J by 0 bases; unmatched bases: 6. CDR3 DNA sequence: TGCAGCGGCTGGACAGGAGGCTCCTACAATGAGCAGTTCTTC. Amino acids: CSGWTGGSYNEQFF.

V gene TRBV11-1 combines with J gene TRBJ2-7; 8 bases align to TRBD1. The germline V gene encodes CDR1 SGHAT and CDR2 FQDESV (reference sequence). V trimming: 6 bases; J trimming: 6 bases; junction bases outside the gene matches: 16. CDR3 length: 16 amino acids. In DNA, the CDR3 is TGTGCCAGCAGTGTGATCACAGGGGGTGATTGGGGCGAGCAGTACTTC. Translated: CASSVITGGDWGEQYF.

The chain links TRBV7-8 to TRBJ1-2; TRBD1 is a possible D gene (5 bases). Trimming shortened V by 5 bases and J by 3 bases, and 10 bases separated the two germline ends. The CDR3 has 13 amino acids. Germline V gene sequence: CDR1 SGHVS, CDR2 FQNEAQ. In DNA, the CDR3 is TGTGCCAGCAGCGTAGGGACTTACTATGGCTACACCTTC. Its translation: CASSVGTYYGYTF.

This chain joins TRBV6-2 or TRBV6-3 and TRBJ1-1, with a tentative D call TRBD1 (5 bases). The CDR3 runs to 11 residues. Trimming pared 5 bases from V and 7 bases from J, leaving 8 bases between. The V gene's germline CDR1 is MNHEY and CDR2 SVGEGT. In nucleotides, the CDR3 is TGTGCCAGCAGTCGACAGCTTGAAGCTTTCTTT. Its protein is CASSRQLEAFF.

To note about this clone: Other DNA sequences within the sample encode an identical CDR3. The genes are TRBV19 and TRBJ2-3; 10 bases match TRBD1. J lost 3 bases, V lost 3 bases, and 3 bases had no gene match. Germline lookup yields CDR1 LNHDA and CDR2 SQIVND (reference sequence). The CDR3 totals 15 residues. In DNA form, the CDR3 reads TGTGCCAGTAGTATCAGGACAGGGGGGACAGATACGCAGTATTTT. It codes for CASSIRTGGTDTQYF. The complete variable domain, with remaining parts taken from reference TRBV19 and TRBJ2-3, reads DGGITQSPKYLFRKEGQNVTLSCEQNLNHDAMYWYRQDPGQGLRLIYYSQIVNDFQKGDIAEGYSVSREKKESFPLTVTSAQKNPTAFYLCASSIRTGGTDTQYFGPGTRLTVL.

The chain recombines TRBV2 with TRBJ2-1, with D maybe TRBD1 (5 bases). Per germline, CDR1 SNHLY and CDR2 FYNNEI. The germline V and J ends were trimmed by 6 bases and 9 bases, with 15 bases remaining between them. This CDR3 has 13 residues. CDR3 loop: CASRVDQGSEQFF. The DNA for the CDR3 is TGTGCCAGCAGGGTAGATCAGGGCAGTGAGCAGTTCTTC.

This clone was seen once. Written as DNA, the CDR3 is TGTGCCAGCAGTTTGCCGGGTGATCAGCCCCAGCATTTT. Amino acid sequence: CASSLPGDQPQHF. J is TRBJ1-5 and V is TRBV28; no definite D call. V lost 3 bases, J lost 5 bases, and 8 bases lay in between. Germline V lookup: CDR1 MDHEN, CDR2 SYDVKM. The length of the CDR3 is 13 residues.

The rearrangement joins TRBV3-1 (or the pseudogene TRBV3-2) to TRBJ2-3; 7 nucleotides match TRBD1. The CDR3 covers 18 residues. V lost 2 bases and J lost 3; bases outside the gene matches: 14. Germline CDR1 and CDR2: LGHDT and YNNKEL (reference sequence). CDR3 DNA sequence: TGTGCCAGCAGCCAACCGGGACCATCACCAGGGGGAACAGATACGCAGTATTTT. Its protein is CASSQPGPSPGGTDTQYF.

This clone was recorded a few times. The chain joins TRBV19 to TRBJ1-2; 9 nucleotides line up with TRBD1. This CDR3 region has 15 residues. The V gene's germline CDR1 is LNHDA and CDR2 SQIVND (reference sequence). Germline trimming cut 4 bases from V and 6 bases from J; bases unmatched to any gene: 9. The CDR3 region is CASSNPGTGMDGYTF. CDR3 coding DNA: TGTGCCAGTAGTAATCCCGGGACAGGGATGGATGGCTACACCTTC.

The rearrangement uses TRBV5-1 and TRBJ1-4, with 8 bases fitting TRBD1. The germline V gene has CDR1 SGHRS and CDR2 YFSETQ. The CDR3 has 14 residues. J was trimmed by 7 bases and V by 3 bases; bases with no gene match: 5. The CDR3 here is CASSSGQGSEKLFF. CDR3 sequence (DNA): TGCGCCAGCAGCTCAGGACAGGGAAGTGAAAAACTGTTTTTT.

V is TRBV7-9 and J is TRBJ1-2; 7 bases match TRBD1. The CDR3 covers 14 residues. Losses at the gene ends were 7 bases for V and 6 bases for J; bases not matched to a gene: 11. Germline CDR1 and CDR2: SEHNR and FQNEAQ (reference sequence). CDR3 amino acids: CASTNTGRGNGYTF. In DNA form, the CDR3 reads TGTGCCAGCACCAACACCGGCAGGGGGAATGGCTACACCTTC.

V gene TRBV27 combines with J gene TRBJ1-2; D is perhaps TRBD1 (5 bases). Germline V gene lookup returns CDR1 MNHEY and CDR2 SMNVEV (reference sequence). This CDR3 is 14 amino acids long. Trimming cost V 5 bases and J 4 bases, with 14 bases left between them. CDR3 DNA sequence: TGTGCCAGCAGTCCCCTACAGGAGACCTATGGCTACACCTTC. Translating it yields CASSPLQETYGYTF.

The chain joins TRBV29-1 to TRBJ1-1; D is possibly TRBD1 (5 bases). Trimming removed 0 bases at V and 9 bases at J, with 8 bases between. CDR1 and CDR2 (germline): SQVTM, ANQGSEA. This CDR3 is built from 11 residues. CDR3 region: CSVEDRAKAFF. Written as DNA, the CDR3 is TGCAGCGTTGAAGACAGGGCGAAAGCTTTCTTT.

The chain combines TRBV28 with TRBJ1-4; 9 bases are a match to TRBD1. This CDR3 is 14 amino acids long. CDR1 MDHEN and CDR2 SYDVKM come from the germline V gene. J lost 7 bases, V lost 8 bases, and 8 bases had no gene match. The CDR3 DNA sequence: TGTGCCAGCCTCCGGGACAGGGTTGGTGAAAAACTGTTTTTT. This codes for CASLRDRVGEKLFF.

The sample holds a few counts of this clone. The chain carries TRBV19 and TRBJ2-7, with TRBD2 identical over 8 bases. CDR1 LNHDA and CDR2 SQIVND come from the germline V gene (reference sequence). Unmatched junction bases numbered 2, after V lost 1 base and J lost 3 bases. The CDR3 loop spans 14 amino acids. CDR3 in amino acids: CASSIGAGDYEQYF. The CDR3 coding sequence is TGTGCCAGTAGTATAGGAGCGGGGGACTACGAGCAGTACTTC.

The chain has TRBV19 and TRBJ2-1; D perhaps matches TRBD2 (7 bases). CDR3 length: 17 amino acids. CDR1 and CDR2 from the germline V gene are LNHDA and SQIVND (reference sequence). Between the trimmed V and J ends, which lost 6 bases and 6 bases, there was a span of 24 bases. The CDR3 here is CASRWEGLLGGGNEQFF. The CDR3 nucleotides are TGTGCCAGTAGGTGGGAGGGTTTACTAGGAGGGGGCAATGAGCAGTTCTTC.